This T cell receptor (beta chain) was identified during a study of cytotoxic CD8 clonotypes in ibrutinib-treated CLL. This table comes from immunoSEQ multiplex PCR, and its TCRdb copy is limited to in-frame clones, with some not included. The repertoire holds about 72,000 clones, with 80% as singletons. J gave up 1 base and V 6 bases, and 5 bases lay outside the gene matches. The CDR3 has 14 amino acids. Germline V gene lookup returns CDR1 KGHSH and CDR2 LQKENI. The genes are TRBV18 and TRBJ2-7; 8 positions match TRBD2. The sequence was obtained from a human donor with chronic lymphocytic leukemia. The specimen comprised PBMCs, sampled at disease progression, from a patient treated with ibrutinib. As DNA, the CDR3 is TGTGCCAGCTCTCCGACTAGCGCGTCCTACGAGCAGTACTTC. Residues: CASSPTSASYEQYF.